This T cell receptor (beta chain) comes out of a study of Ad26.COV2.S vaccination and SARS-CoV-2 variants. Sequenced by immunoSEQ multiplex PCR; TCRdb stores in-frame clones only, minus some. The sample lists approximately 300,000 clones, approximately 80% occurring once. Treatment reported: roughly 19 received Ad26.COV2.S at low or high dose, single or two shots; about 5 received placebo; per-sample allocation not given. Day 63 following the first vaccine or placebo injection was when the samples were taken. Participants' vaccine, an Ad26 vector, delivered Wuhan-strain SARS-CoV-2 spike. As regards this clone: The antigen remains undetermined.

General study results and limits: In TCR breadth and depth analyses, total T cell responses may have been underestimated.

This TCR derives from a person aged 18-60 years who received the Ad26.COV2.S COVID-19 vaccine or a placebo. The sample consisted of peripheral blood, taken in a trial of Ad26.COV2.S vaccine versus placebo.

The CDR3 region is CASSTGSTGSNNSPLHF. CDR3 nucleotide sequence: TGTGCCAGCAGTACCGGATCGACAGGGAGTAATAATTCACCCCTCCACTTT. The chain is built from TRBV2 and TRBJ1-6, with 7 bases matching TRBD1. The CDR3 extends over 17 amino acids. Germline V gives CDR1 SNHLY, CDR2 FYNNEI. V shed 5 bases and J 5 bases; nucleotides not matched to a gene: 12.